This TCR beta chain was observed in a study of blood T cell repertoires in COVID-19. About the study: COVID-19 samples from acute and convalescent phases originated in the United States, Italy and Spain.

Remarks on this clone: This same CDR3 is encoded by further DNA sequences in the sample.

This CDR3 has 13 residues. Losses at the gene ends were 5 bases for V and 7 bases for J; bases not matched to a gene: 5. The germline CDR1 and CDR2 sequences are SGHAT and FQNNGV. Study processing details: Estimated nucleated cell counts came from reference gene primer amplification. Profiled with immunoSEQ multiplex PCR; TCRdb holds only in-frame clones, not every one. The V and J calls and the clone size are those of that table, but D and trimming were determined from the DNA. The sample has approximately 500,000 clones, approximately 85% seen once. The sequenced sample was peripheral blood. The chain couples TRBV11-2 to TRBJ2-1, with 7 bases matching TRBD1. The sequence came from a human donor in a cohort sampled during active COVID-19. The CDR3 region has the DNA TGTGCCAGCAGCCCGGACAGGAGAAATGAGCAGTTCTTC. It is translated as CASSPDRRNEQFF.